This T cell receptor (beta chain) comes out of a study of T-cell memory formation after mild COVID-19. About the study: TCR clusters showed largely donor specificity.

The CDR3 contains 18 residues. V trimming: 4 bases; J trimming: 5 bases; junction bases outside the gene matches: 18. Germline lookup yields CDR1 MGHRA and CDR2 YSYEKL. In its sample, this clonotype was seen a few times. TCR alpha and TCR beta cDNA libraries with sample barcodes and UMIs came from 5'RACE using constant-segment primers. One entry per CDR3 protein, called by TCRdb with MiXCR from the 5' RACE reads. The data hold a few hundred thousand distinct CDR3 sequences, with approximately 9% observed a single time. Sequences were obtained from PBMCs or a T cell subset sorted from them (not recorded which). This chain joins TRBV4-1 and TRBJ2-7, with 9 bases lining up with TRBD1. This receptor was obtained from a man between 18 and 29 years old who had mild COVID-19 (a few samples of this study predate the infection). Cell type and time point are not known. The CDR3 is CASSPGVTGTGPFHEQYF. The CDR3 DNA sequence: TGCGCCAGCAGCCCGGGGGTCACCGGGACAGGGCCTTTCCACGAGCAGTACTTC.